The present entry profiles one TCR beta chain with its context. Its antigen remains unknown. Clones were read by immunoSEQ multiplex PCR, and TCRdb kept only the in-frame ones, dropping some. The sample shows approximately 43,000 clones, 85% to 90% of them seen only once. The sample's time point: week 35, safety follow-up. Every vaccine dose comprised 300 ug of mutant IDH1 20-mer peptide plus topical imiquimod. The V end was cut by 0 bases, the J end by 7 bases, with 0 bases between. Germline values: CDR1 SNHLY, CDR2 FYNNEI. The CDR3 runs to 11 residues. The sample is drawn from a study of a mutant IDH1 vaccine in newly diagnosed glioma.

This clonotype originated in a man aged 35-49 years with glioma. This material consisted of PBMCs, taken from a glioma patient whose treatment included an IDH1 peptide vaccine. The chain recombines TRBV2 with TRBJ2-2; D remains unclear. CDR3 sequence: CASSEAGELFF. CDR3 bases: TGTGCCAGCAGTGAAGCCGGGGAGCTGTTTTTT. The complete variable domain, with remaining parts taken from reference TRBV2 and TRBJ2-2, reads EPEVTQTPSHQVTQMGQEVILRCVPISNHLYFYWYRQILGQKVEFLVSFYNNEISEKSEIFDDQFSVERPDGSNFTLKIRSTKLEDSAMYFCASSEAGELFFGEGSRLTVL.